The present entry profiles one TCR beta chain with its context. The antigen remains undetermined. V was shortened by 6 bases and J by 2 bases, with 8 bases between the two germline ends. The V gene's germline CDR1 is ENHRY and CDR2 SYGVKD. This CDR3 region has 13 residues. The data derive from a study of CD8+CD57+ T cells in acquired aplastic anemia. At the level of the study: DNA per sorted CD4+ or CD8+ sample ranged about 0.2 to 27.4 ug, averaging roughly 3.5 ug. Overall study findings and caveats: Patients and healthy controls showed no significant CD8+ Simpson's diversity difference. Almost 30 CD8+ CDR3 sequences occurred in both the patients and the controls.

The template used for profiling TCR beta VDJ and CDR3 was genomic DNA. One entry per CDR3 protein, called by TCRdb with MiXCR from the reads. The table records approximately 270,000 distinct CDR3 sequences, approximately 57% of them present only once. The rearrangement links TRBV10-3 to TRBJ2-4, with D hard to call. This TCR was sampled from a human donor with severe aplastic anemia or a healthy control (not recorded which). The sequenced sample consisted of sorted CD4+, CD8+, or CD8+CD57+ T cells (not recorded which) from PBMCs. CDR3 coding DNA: TGTGCCATCAGCGGCGGACCCAAAAACATTCAGTACTTC. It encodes CAISGGPKNIQYF.